This T cell receptor (beta chain) was captured in a study of metastatic and nonmetastatic thyroid tumors. Study as a whole: Across blood and tumor or nodule tissue, repertoires from malignant and benign thyroid patients were compared with one another.

Ten or more counts support this clone. Its target is unknown. Findings and caveats of the study: When malignant thyroid tumors were compared with benign nodules, TCR beta diversity was reportedly significantly higher in the malignant tumors. This held in both blood and tumor samples.

Per the authors' pipeline: Differences in CDR3 between clinicopathological groups were drawn on to build a classifier intended to discriminate distant-metastatic papillary thyroid cancer patients. With MiXCR, TCRdb reprocessed the PCR reads. The V and J calls and clone size are TCRdb's, not the authors'. The sample contains 64,000 or so clones, roughly 15% of which appear only once. V was shortened by 1 base and J by 10 bases, with 21 bases between the two germline ends. In germline, CDR1 is SGDLS, CDR2 YYNGEE. This CDR3 region has 16 residues. Patients underwent thyroid surgery, and none had received any treatment before it.

This sequence joins TRBV9 and TRBJ2-1; D may correspond to TRBD1 or TRBD2 (5 bases each). This TCR came from a male donor with papillary thyroid cancer or a benign thyroid nodule (not recorded which). Some clones in this sample may be carry-over from other donors' samples. The sample taken for sequencing was blood. This chain's CDR3 is CASSVTRDEGSGEQFF. CDR3 nucleotide sequence: TGTGCCAGCAGCGTAACCCGAGACGAGGGGTCAGGAGAGCAGTTCTTC.